Listed here are 7 T cell receptor beta chains from one sample, sequenced in a study of OX40 agonist ivuxolimab in advanced cancers. Assay: immunoSEQ multiplex PCR; the TCRdb copy retains only in-frame clones and omits some. The data hold about 20,000 clones, with about 90% observed a single time. The sample in question was CD4+ or CD8+ T cells sorted from blood, obtained in a trial of the OX40 agonist ivuxolimab. The origin of the receptors is an adult with an advanced solid tumor such as melanoma, head and neck, liver or kidney cancer.

The V call is TRBV7-8, the J call TRBJ2-7, with 7 bases that match TRBD1. Germline CDR1 reads SGHVS; CDR2 reads FQNEAQ. Unmatched junction bases numbered 7, after V lost 1 base and J lost 1 base. CDR3 length: 16 residues. This chain's CDR3 is CASSLETGTASYEQYF. DNA for the CDR3: TGTGCCAGCAGCTTAGAAACCGGGACAGCTTCCTACGAGCAGTACTTC.

This clone counts as medium-sized. The chain is built from TRBV27 and TRBJ2-7; the match to TRBD2 covers 8 bases. Trimming at V came to 6 bases and at J to 3 bases, leaving 10 bases not matched to a gene. Germline CDR1 reads MNHEY; CDR2 reads SMNVEV (reference sequence). The CDR3 runs to 15 residues. CDR3 region: CASRRGLEVGYEQYF. For the CDR3, the DNA is TGTGCCAGCAGGCGGGGACTAGAGGTGGGCTACGAGCAGTACTTC.

The chain links TRBV25-1 to TRBJ2-7, with TRBD1 matching over 11 bases. Losses at the gene ends were 1 base for V and 5 bases for J; bases not matched to a gene: 4. Germline CDR1 and CDR2: MGHDK and SYGVNS. The CDR3 contains 15 residues. In nucleotides, the CDR3 is TGTGCCAGCAGTGAATGGGGACAGGGGGGAAACGAGCAGTACTTC. Protein sequence: CASSEWGQGGNEQYF.

The rearrangement links TRBV6-1 to TRBJ2-5; 13 bases are a match to TRBD2. Per the germline V gene, CDR1 is MNHNS and CDR2 is SASEGT. This CDR3 spans 15 amino acids. The V gene end was trimmed by 6 bases and the J gene end by 4 bases; junction bases not matched to a gene: 5. Written as DNA, the CDR3 is TGTGCCAGCAGCCCGACTAGCGGGGGGAGAGAGACCCAGTACTTC. Translation gives CASSPTSGGRETQYF.

This clone was seen once. The V call is TRBV25-1, the J call TRBJ1-2, with D possibly matching TRBD1 (6 bases). The germline CDR1 and CDR2 sequences are MGHDK and SYGVNS. Trimming took 2 bases from V and 4 from J, leaving 11 bases between them. The CDR3 loop spans 14 amino acids. CDR3 sequence: CASSEVGQLYGYTF. The CDR3 DNA reads TGTGCCAGCAGTGAAGTAGGACAGCTCTATGGCTACACCTTC.

The V and J genes are TRBV7-2 and TRBJ2-2; 9 positions match TRBD1. The germline gives CDR1 SGHTA, CDR2 FQGNSA. V trimming: 4 bases; J trimming: 6 bases; junction bases outside the gene matches: 9. This CDR3 contains 16 residues. The CDR3 protein is CASSSLQGALPGELFF. CDR3 nucleotides: TGTGCCAGCAGCTCACTACAGGGGGCGCTTCCCGGGGAGCTGTTTTTT.

The rearrangement links TRBV29-1 to TRBJ1-1; D not resolved. The CDR3 runs 13 residues. V was cut by 0 bases and J by 2 bases, with 7 bases left in between. Germline V lookup: CDR1 SQVTM, CDR2 ANQGSEA. CDR3 in DNA: TGCAGCGTTGAAGATCCGTTTAACACTGAAGCTTTCTTT. Translated: CSVEDPFNTEAFF.